This is a list of T cell receptor beta chains from one sample in a study of spatial heterogeneity in lung cancer. Each CDR3 protein gets one entry after TCRdb re-called the 5' RACE reads with MiXCR. The data show some 54,000 distinct CDR3 sequences, around 6.7% seen once. The sequencing used PBMCs, collected at follow-up. These receptors originate from a female donor with early-stage non-small cell lung cancer. Both conserved end residues are part of each CDR3. The order of the fields is J gene, V gene, CDR3 protein.

J gene: TRBJ2-5; V gene: TRBV20-1; CDR3 protein: CSARVPGLAGETQYF
J gene: TRBJ2-7; V gene: TRBV5-1; CDR3 protein: CASSLRDRGNEQYF
J gene: TRBJ2-5; V gene: TRBV20-1; CDR3 protein: CSARVRTQETQYF
J gene: TRBJ1-5; V gene: TRBV2; CDR3 protein: CASSGSYSNQPQHF
J gene: TRBJ1-2; V gene: TRBV24-1; CDR3 protein: CATSDSGQGRPFYGYTF
J gene: TRBJ2-1; V gene: TRBV5-1; CDR3 protein: CASSWGTAGEQFF
J gene: TRBJ2-1; V gene: TRBV6-2/TRBV6-3; CDR3 protein: CASSYSRGSHNEQFF
J gene: TRBJ2-2; V gene: TRBV20-1; CDR3 protein: CSALSGVDTGELFF
J gene: TRBJ1-6; V gene: TRBV18; CDR3 protein: CASSPSGLSPLHF
J gene: TRBJ2-7; V gene: TRBV6-5; CDR3 protein: CASSYLTGGYEQYF
J gene: TRBJ2-1; V gene: TRBV18; CDR3 protein: CASSPPGQGRNEQFF
J gene: TRBJ2-7; V gene: TRBV5-1; CDR3 protein: CASRNAGSYEQYF
J gene: TRBJ2-5; V gene: TRBV20-1; CDR3 protein: CSAMRTVETQYF
J gene: TRBJ2-7; V gene: TRBV18; CDR3 protein: CASSPYTDSDFTYEQYF
J gene: TRBJ2-3; V gene: TRBV27; CDR3 protein: CASSLSGTSGAYSTQYF
J gene: TRBJ1-2; V gene: TRBV12-3/TRBV12-4; CDR3 protein: CASSLGQQSGGLRYYGYTF
J gene: TRBJ2-1; V gene: TRBV12-3/TRBV12-4; CDR3 protein: CASSFSLGIPQQFF
J gene: TRBJ2-7; V gene: TRBV6-5; CDR3 protein: CASSLGPQSYEQYF
J gene: TRBJ2-2; V gene: TRBV20-1; CDR3 protein: CSARDIGSGELFF
J gene: TRBJ2-5; V gene: TRBV5-1; CDR3 protein: CASSLIQETQYF
J gene: TRBJ2-6; V gene: TRBV28; CDR3 protein: CASSAPGHLSSGANVLTF
J gene: TRBJ2-1; V gene: TRBV5-1; CDR3 protein: CASSLFAQGANEQFF
J gene: TRBJ2-5; V gene: TRBV2; CDR3 protein: CASRGQAQETQYF
J gene: TRBJ1-1; V gene: TRBV5-1; CDR3 protein: CASSPRTQNTEAFF
J gene: TRBJ1-5; V gene: TRBV28; CDR3 protein: CASIPGLGSNQPQHF
J gene: TRBJ1-3; V gene: TRBV19; CDR3 protein: CASRLNSGNTIYF